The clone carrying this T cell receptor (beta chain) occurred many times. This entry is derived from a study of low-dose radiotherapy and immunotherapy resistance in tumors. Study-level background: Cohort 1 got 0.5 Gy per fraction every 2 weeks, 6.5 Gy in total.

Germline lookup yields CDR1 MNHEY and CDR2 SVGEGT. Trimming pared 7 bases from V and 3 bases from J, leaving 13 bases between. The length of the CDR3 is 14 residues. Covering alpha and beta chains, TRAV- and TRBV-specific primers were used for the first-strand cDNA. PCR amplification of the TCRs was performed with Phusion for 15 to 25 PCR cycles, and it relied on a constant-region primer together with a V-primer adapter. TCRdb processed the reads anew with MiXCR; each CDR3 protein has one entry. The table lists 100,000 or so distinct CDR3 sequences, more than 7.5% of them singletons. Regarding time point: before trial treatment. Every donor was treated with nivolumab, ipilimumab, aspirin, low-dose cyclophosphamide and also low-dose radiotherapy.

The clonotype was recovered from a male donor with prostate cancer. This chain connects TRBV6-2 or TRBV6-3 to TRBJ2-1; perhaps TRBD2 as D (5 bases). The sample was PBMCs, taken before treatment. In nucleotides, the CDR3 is TGTGCCAGCACTCTCGAGGGTCACTACAATGAGCAGTTCTTC. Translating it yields CASTLEGHYNEQFF.